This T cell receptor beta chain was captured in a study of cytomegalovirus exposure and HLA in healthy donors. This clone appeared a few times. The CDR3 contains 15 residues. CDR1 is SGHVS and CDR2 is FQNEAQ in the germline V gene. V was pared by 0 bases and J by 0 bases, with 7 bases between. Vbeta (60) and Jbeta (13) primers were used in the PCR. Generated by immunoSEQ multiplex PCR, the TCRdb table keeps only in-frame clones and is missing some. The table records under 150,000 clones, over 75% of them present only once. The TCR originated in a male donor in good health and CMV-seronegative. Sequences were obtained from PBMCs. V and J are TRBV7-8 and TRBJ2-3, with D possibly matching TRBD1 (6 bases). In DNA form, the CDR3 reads TGTGCCAGCAGCTTAGCAGGGGGTAGCACAGATACGCAGTATTTT. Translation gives CASSLAGGSTDTQYF. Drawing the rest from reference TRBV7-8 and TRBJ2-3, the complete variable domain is GAGVSQSPRYKVAKRGQDVALRCDPISGHVSLFWYQQALGQGPEFLTYFQNEAQLDKSGLPSDRFFAERPEGSVSTLKIQRTQQEDSAVYLCASSLAGGSTDTQYFGPGTRLTVL.